Following are 20 T cell receptor beta chains from one sample sequenced in a study of OX40 agonist ivuxolimab in advanced cancers. Profiling relied on immunoSEQ multiplex PCR, and the TCRdb table lists in-frame clones only, not all of them. The sample contains about 35,000 clones, approximately 80% of which appear only once. This material consisted of CD4+ or CD8+ T cells sorted from blood, taken in a trial of the OX40 agonist ivuxolimab. The receptors stem from an adult with an advanced solid tumor such as melanoma, head and neck, liver or kidney cancer.

V gene TRBV11-2 combines with J gene TRBJ2-7; TRBD2 matches 7 bases. The junction had 6 bases not matched to a gene; V was cut back by 1 base and J by 12 bases. Germline CDR1 and CDR2: SGHAT and FQNNGV. The CDR3 spans 12 residues. The CDR3 region has the DNA TGTGCCAGCAGCTTAGTCCCTAGCGGAGGGTACTTC. Translated: CASSLVPSGGYF.

This clone was counted a single time. The gene calls are TRBV4-1 and TRBJ1-1; D unresolved. The CDR3 runs to 16 residues. Germline V gene sequence: CDR1 MGHRA, CDR2 YSYEKL. V was cut by 1 base and J by 0 bases, with 12 bases left in between. The CDR3 DNA reads as TGCGCCAGCAGCCAAGTCCCCCAGACAATGAACACTGAAGCTTTCTTT. It encodes CASSQVPQTMNTEAFF.

The chain recombines TRBV2 with TRBJ1-6, with a weak D call TRBD1 (6 bases). There are 16 residues in the CDR3. Trimming pared 7 bases from V and 7 bases from J, leaving 20 bases between. CDR1 SNHLY and CDR2 FYNNEI come from the germline V gene. CDR3 region: CASTPSGGHRNSPLHF. The CDR3, as DNA: TGTGCCAGCACTCCCAGTGGGGGACATAGGAATTCACCCCTCCACTTT.

The gene calls are TRBV19 and TRBJ2-7; the D gene is possibly TRBD2 (6 bases). From germline, CDR1 is LNHDA and CDR2 SQIVND (reference sequence). The CDR3 length is 12 residues. Trimming stripped 8 bases from V and 6 bases from J, with 14 bases between. CDR3 amino acids: CASSGGAGEQYF. CDR3 coding DNA: TGTGCCAGTTCCGGAGGGGCCGGCGAGCAGTACTTC. The full variable domain, completed using reference TRBV19 and TRBJ2-7, is DGGITQSPKYLFRKEGQNVTLSCEQNLNHDAMYWYRQDPGQGLRLIYYSQIVNDFQKGDIAEGYSVSREKKESFPLTVTSAQKNPTAFYLCASSGGAGEQYFGPGTRLTVT.

The chain recombines TRBV11-2 with TRBJ2-5; D gene ambiguous. CDR3 size: 12 residues. Germline lookup yields CDR1 SGHAT and CDR2 FQNNGV. V gave up 0 bases and J gave up 9 bases, with 8 bases separating them. CDR3 coding DNA: TGTGCCAGCAGCTTAGATCTGAGATCCCAGTACTTC. It translates to CASSLDLRSQYF.

J is TRBJ1-3 and V is TRBV11-2; D gene uncertain. Germline V gene data show CDR1 as SGHAT and CDR2 as FQNNGV. This CDR3 comprises 16 residues. V shed 0 bases and J shed 3 bases, with 12 bases lying between them. In nucleotides, the CDR3 is TGTGCCAGCAGCTTAGAAAGGGCACTCCTTGGAAACACCATATATTTT. Amino acids: CASSLERALLGNTIYF.

The chain links TRBV10-1 to TRBJ2-2, with D uncertain. The ends were cut back, 5 bases at V and 4 bases at J, with 5 bases in the middle. Germline CDR1 and CDR2: WNHNN and SYGVQD (reference sequence). The CDR3 is 12 residues long. CDR3 residues: CASSRATGELFF. The CDR3 bases are TGCGCCAGCAGTCGGGCCACCGGGGAGCTGTTTTTT.

The chain recombines TRBV18 with TRBJ1-5, with D possibly matching TRBD1 (6 bases). Germline loops: CDR1 KGHSH, CDR2 LQKENI. The CDR3 runs 14 residues. The V gene lost 5 bases and the J gene lost 6 bases, with 14 bases spanning the gap. The CDR3 sequence is CASSTQGLGQPQHF. The CDR3 bases are TGTGCCAGCTCAACGCAGGGGCTAGGTCAGCCCCAGCATTTT.

This rearrangement joins TRBV19 to TRBJ1-1; 8 nucleotides match TRBD1. The CDR3 loop spans 19 amino acids. Germline CDR1 is LNHDA and CDR2 is SQIVND (reference sequence). V shed 2 bases, J shed 4 bases, and the junction held 18 bases outside the gene matches. Here the CDR3 DNA reads TGTGCCAGTAGTATACGGGGCCGGACAGGGTATGTGGAGGGCACTGAAGCTTTCTTT. It yields the protein CASSIRGRTGYVEGTEAFF.

This chain uses TRBV6-5 with TRBJ1-1, with D unresolved. The CDR3 covers 12 residues. Trimming took off 6 bases at V and 4 bases at J, with 9 bases between the two ends. CDR1 and CDR2 from the germline V gene are MNHEY and SVGAGI. The chain's CDR3 is CASSLVVTEAFF. CDR3 sequence (DNA): TGTGCCAGCAGCTTAGTGGTCACTGAAGCTTTCTTT.

This rearrangement joins TRBV7-8 to TRBJ1-1, with TRBD1 matching 7 bases. V lost 8 bases to trimming and J lost 1 base; unmatched junction nucleotides: 4. Germline V gives CDR1 SGHVS, CDR2 FQNEAQ. The CDR3 consists of 13 residues. This CDR3 is CASGTDTNTEAFF. In nucleotides, the CDR3 is TGTGCCAGCGGGACAGACACGAACACTGAAGCTTTCTTT. Drawing the rest from reference TRBV7-8 and TRBJ1-1, the complete variable domain is GAGVSQSPRYKVAKRGQDVALRCDPISGHVSLFWYQQALGQGPEFLTYFQNEAQLDKSGLPSDRFFAERPEGSVSTLKIQRTQQEDSAVYLCASGTDTNTEAFFGQGTRLTVV.

DNA for the CDR3: TGTGCCAGCAGCTTAGGGGGCACAGATACGCAGTATTTT. It is translated as CASSLGGTDTQYF. The J gene is TRBJ2-3, the V gene TRBV7-8; D unresolved. This CDR3 contains 13 residues. The V gene's germline CDR1 is SGHVS and CDR2 FQNEAQ. V lost 1 base to trimming and J lost 1 base, with 3 bases between them. Complete variable domain (other parts from reference TRBV7-8 and TRBJ2-3): GAGVSQSPRYKVAKRGQDVALRCDPISGHVSLFWYQQALGQGPEFLTYFQNEAQLDKSGLPSDRFFAERPEGSVSTLKIQRTQQEDSAVYLCASSLGGTDTQYFGPGTRLTVL.

The gene calls are TRBV6-1 and TRBJ2-7, with 10 positions matching TRBD1. V shed 8 bases and J 5 bases; nucleotides not matched to a gene: 6. This CDR3 spans 13 amino acids. The germline V gene encodes CDR1 MNHNS and CDR2 SASEGT. CDR3 sequence reads: CASWGQGLHEQYF. CDR3 bases: TGTGCCAGCTGGGGACAGGGGCTGCACGAGCAGTACTTC.

The chain links TRBV27 to TRBJ2-2, with no clear D. The CDR3 totals 14 residues. The germline gives CDR1 MNHEY, CDR2 SMNVEV (reference sequence). V was clipped by 7 bases and J by 4 bases, with 13 bases between them. CDR3 region: CASTRAPGTGELFF. The CDR3 bases are TGTGCCAGCACCCGGGCCCCCGGCACCGGGGAGCTGTTTTTT.

The chain carries TRBV4-2 and TRBJ1-1; D gene ambiguous. The CDR3 covers 12 residues. The V gene lost 3 bases and the J gene lost 8 bases, with 10 bases spanning the gap. Germline V gene sequence: CDR1 LGHNA, CDR2 YNFKEQ. CDR3 nucleotide sequence: TGTGCCAGCAGCCAGGGCCTGGGCGAAGCTTTCTTT. Translated, it gives CASSQGLGEAFF.

CDR3 region: CASSVSGQGYEQYF. CDR3 in DNA: TGTGCCAGCAGTGTTTCGGGACAGGGCTACGAGCAGTACTTC. The chain links TRBV27 to TRBJ2-7; 9 bases are shared with TRBD1. V shed 5 bases, J shed 3 bases, and the junction held 5 bases outside the gene matches. Germline assignment: CDR1 MNHEY and CDR2 SMNVEV (reference sequence). The CDR3 contains 14 residues.

The chain couples TRBV6-6 to TRBJ1-5; D is uncertain. Trimming shortened V by 7 bases and J by 9 bases, and 16 bases separated the two germline ends. This CDR3 spans 13 amino acids. Germline loops: CDR1 MNHNY, CDR2 SVGAGI (reference sequence). The CDR3 sequence: CASTVDLITPQHF. CDR3 in DNA: TGTGCCAGCACCGTGGACCTAATCACGCCCCAGCATTTT.

The rearrangement joins TRBV5-1 to TRBJ2-6; no definite D call. The CDR3 totals 15 residues. V was cut by 5 bases and J by 1 base, with 10 bases left in between. Germline lookup yields CDR1 SGHRS and CDR2 YFSETQ. The CDR3 nucleotides read TGCGCCAGCAGAAAAGAGGTATCTGGGGCCAACGTCCTGACTTTC. As protein: CASRKEVSGANVLTF. Supplemented by reference TRBV5-1 and TRBJ2-6, the full variable domain reads KAGVTQTPRYLIKTRGQQVTLSCSPISGHRSVSWYQQTPGQGLQFLFEYFSETQRNKGNFPGRFSGRQFSNSRSEMNVSTLELGDSALYLCASRKEVSGANVLTFGAGSRLTVL.

The chain couples TRBV30 to TRBJ1-3, with TRBD1 identical over 7 bases. The ends lost 0 bases at V and 4 bases at J; junction bases unmatched: 6. This CDR3 region has 15 residues. Germline-derived CDR1 and CDR2 are GTSNPN and SVGIG (reference sequence). The CDR3 loop is CAWSVDRARGNTIYF. The DNA for the CDR3 is TGTGCCTGGAGTGTAGACAGGGCGAGGGGAAACACCATATATTTT.

The gene calls are TRBV25-1 and TRBJ2-2; D tentatively reads TRBD1 or TRBD2 (5 bases each). CDR3 length: 18 amino acids. Germline V gives CDR1 MGHDK, CDR2 SYGVNS. V was pared by 9 bases and J by 5 bases, with 28 bases between. Here the CDR3 reads CARSPPPRETGRTGELFF. CDR3 coding DNA: TGTGCCAGATCACCCCCCCCCAGGGAAACGGGGAGAACCGGGGAGCTGTTTTTT.